This TCR beta chain was sequenced during a study of identifying expanded T cells in peripheral blood. Sequencing was performed with immunoSEQ multiplex PCR; in TCRdb, only in-frame clones are kept and a portion is missing. The sample records 84,000 or so clones, about 90% being singletons. The germline V gene has CDR1 MGHRA and CDR2 YSYEKL. The CDR3 is 17 residues long. The V segment lost 5 bases and the J segment 2 bases; nucleotides outside the gene matches: 14. Input material: blood. The sequence came from a person aged 18-70 years in good health. The chain combines TRBV4-1 with TRBJ1-1; 7 bases map to TRBD1. CDR3 sequence (DNA): TGCGCCAGCAGCGGAGACCCCGTGAGGGGGCGAAACACTGAAGCTTTCTTT. Translated, it gives CASSGDPVRGRNTEAFF.